The 21 T cell receptor beta chains presented below share a single source sample, sequenced in a study of molecular identifiers for immune sequencing clone quantification. TCRdb re-derived calls from the PCR reads in MiXCR, one entry per CDR3 protein. The data hold about 40,000 distinct CDR3 sequences, with less than 20% observed a single time. Input material: naive CD8+ T cells from blood, with Jurkat cell RNA spiked in. Described subset: FACS-sorted CD8+CD4-CCR7+CD45RA+ naive T cells. These receptors were taken from a human donor in good health. Some libraries in this study had Jurkat cell RNA spiked in.

This clonotype showed up many times. CDR3 residues: CASSLGTGLNTEAFF. CDR3 DNA: TGTGCCAGCAGCTTGGGGACAGGGCTGAACACTGAAGCTTTCTTT. V and J are TRBV7-9 and TRBJ1-1, with 9 bases aligning to TRBD1. The ends lost 3 bases at V and 0 bases at J; junction bases unmatched: 2. From germline, CDR1 is SEHNR and CDR2 FQNEAQ (reference sequence). The CDR3 consists of 15 residues.

With respect to this clonotype: This may be a read error, as it is one base from a much larger clone. The V and J genes are TRBV4-2 and TRBJ2-2; 8 bases are a match to TRBD2. The junction had 7 bases not matched to a gene; V was cut back by 4 bases and J by 0 bases. The CDR3 extends over 17 amino acids. Germline assignment: CDR1 LGHNA and CDR2 YNFKEQ. CDR3 nucleotides: TGTGCCAGCAGCCGAGAGTCACTAGCGGCGAACACCGGGGAGCTGTTTTTT. This translates into CASSRESLAANTGELFF.

This clonotype was detected many times. This chain joins TRBV7-9 and TRBJ1-1; D is perhaps TRBD1 (5 bases). The germline V gene encodes CDR1 SEHNR and CDR2 FQNEAQ (reference sequence). CDR3 size: 12 residues. The V end lost 6 bases, the J end lost 8 bases, and 13 bases lay between the germline ends. The CDR3 spells CASRKGTGEAFF. The CDR3, as DNA: TGTGCCAGCAGGAAAGGAACAGGAGAAGCTTTCTTT.

This clonotype was counted many times. The chain links TRBV11-3 to TRBJ2-1; no definite D call. Per germline, CDR1 SGHNT and CDR2 YENEEA. V lost 5 bases and J lost 6, with 14 bases in between. This CDR3 is 14 amino acids long. The CDR3 region has the DNA TGTGCCAGCAGCCCTTCACCGGGCACCAATGAGCAGTTCTTC. Protein: CASSPSPGTNEQFF.

On this clonotype: This could be a read error, since a much larger clone is one nucleotide away. V and J are TRBV7-9 and TRBJ2-7, with D perhaps TRBD1 (5 bases). From germline, CDR1 is SEHNR and CDR2 FQNEAQ (reference sequence). CDR3 length: 15 residues. In DNA form, the CDR3 reads TGTGCCAGCAGCCACCGGACAAAGGTGGCCTACGAGCGGTACTTC. Translating it yields CASSHRTKVAYERYF.

This clonotype was observed many times. The V and J genes are TRBV7-9 and TRBJ1-5; perhaps TRBD1 as D (6 bases). The CDR3 length is 16 residues. CDR1 is SEHNR, CDR2 FQNEAQ, per germline (reference sequence). Trimming removed 5 bases from V and 6 bases from J, with 20 bases in between. The CDR3 sequence: CASSESTGKFGQPQHF. For the CDR3, the DNA is TGTGCCAGCAGCGAATCTACAGGGAAGTTCGGTCAGCCCCAGCATTTT.

With respect to this clonotype: A much larger clone differs by one base, so this may be a read error. J is TRBJ1-1 and V is TRBV19; the match to TRBD1 covers 10 bases. V was clipped by 11 bases and J by 4 bases; unmatched bases: 7. This CDR3 comprises 13 residues. Looked up from germline, CDR1 is LNHDA and CDR2 is SQIVND (reference sequence). Here the CDR3 reads CAGKTGGLTEAFF. As DNA, the CDR3 is TGTGCCGGTAAGACAGGGGGCCTCACTGAAGCTTTCTTT.

This clonotype showed up many times. The rearrangement uses TRBV13 and TRBJ2-7; D not resolved. Germline V gene lookup returns CDR1 PRHDT and CDR2 FYEKMQ (reference sequence). V was trimmed by 5 bases and J by 2 bases, leaving 10 bases between them. The CDR3 covers 13 residues. This chain's CDR3 is CASSLGSTYEQYF. The CDR3 DNA follows: TGTGCCAGCAGCCTGGGAAGCACCTACGAGCAGTACTTC.

This clonotype came up many times. The gene calls are TRBV11-2 and TRBJ2-7; D gene unclear. V shed 1 base and J shed 5 bases, with 18 bases lying between them. This CDR3 is built from 16 residues. Germline CDR1 and CDR2: SGHAT and FQNNGV. The CDR3 region has the DNA TGTGCCAGCAGCTTAGGCTTTACGACCGATTGGGACGAGCAGTACTTC. Translation: CASSLGFTTDWDEQYF.

This clonotype was recorded at least ten times. The V and J genes are TRBV27 and TRBJ2-4; D is undetermined. Germline-derived CDR1 and CDR2 are MNHEY and SMNVEV (reference sequence). Trimming took off 8 bases at V and 9 bases at J, with 11 bases between the two ends. The CDR3 spans 11 residues. The CDR3 region has the DNA TGTGCCAGCTCAAATAACGGCATTCAGTACTTC. Translating gives CASSNNGIQYF.

This clonotype was seen repeatedly, ten times or more. V usage is TRBV6-1 and J usage is TRBJ1-6; D remains unclear. This CDR3 has 16 amino acids. Trimming cost V 6 bases and J 5 bases, with 17 bases left between them. Germline CDR1 and CDR2: MNHNS and SASEGT. Here the CDR3 DNA reads TGTGCCAGCAGCCTTCAGCCTGAGTCCCATAATTCACCCCTCCACTTT. It yields the protein CASSLQPESHNSPLHF.

Notes on this clonotype: A much larger clone differs from this one at a single base, so this may be a read error. The chain uses TRBV12-3 or TRBV12-4 and TRBJ2-3; 7 bases agree with TRBD2. The CDR3 is 14 residues long. The junction had 9 bases not matched to a gene; V was cut back by 11 bases and J by 1 base. This CDR3 reads CAGTRSGGTDTQYF. DNA for the CDR3: TGTGCCGGCACTCGCAGCGGGGGCACAGATACGCAGTATTTT.

Worth noting for this clonotype: A much larger clonotype is one base distant, so this may be a read error. CDR3 in amino acids: CASSTTLGGGYPHNEQFF. DNA of the CDR3: TGTGCCAGTAGTACGACCCTCGGCGGGGGGTACCCACACAATGAGCAGTTCTTC. The V gene is TRBV19, the J gene TRBJ2-1; 8 bases align to TRBD2. CDR3 length: 18 amino acids. From germline, CDR1 is LNHDA and CDR2 SQIVND (reference sequence). V lost 4 bases, J lost 5 bases, and 16 bases stayed unmatched.

This clonotype was seen ten or more times. The chain recombines TRBV5-1 with TRBJ2-5; 16 positions match TRBD2. Germline assignment: CDR1 SGHRS and CDR2 YFSETQ. The CDR3 runs 16 residues. V shed 3 bases, J shed 5 bases, and the junction held 4 bases outside the gene matches. The CDR3 sequence: CASSSGLAGGLETQYF. CDR3 DNA: TGCGCCAGCAGCTCGGGACTAGCGGGAGGGCTTGAGACCCAGTACTTC.

Many counts were recorded for this clonotype. The CDR3 loop is CASSTMVWRRDPRTDTQYF. DNA of the CDR3: TGTGCCAGCAGCACTATGGTGTGGAGAAGGGACCCCCGCACAGATACGCAGTATTTT. The V gene is TRBV11-2, the J gene TRBJ2-3, with D perhaps TRBD1 or TRBD2 (5 bases each). The V gene's germline CDR1 is SGHAT and CDR2 FQNNGV. The CDR3 is 19 residues long. The V end lost 5 bases, the J end lost 1 base, and 25 bases lay between the germline ends.

This clonotype was seen repeatedly, ten times or more. This chain uses TRBV20-1 with TRBJ2-7; D gene ambiguous. V was pared by 0 bases and J by 5 bases, with 8 bases between. The CDR3 sequence is 12 residues long. The germline CDR1 and CDR2 sequences are DFQATT and SNEGSKA (reference sequence). CDR3 bases: TGCAGTGCTAGAGATTTTCGGGACGAGCAGTACTTC. This gives the protein CSARDFRDEQYF.

The rearrangement uses TRBV7-2 and TRBJ1-2, with D maybe TRBD1 (5 bases). The CDR3 runs 13 residues. CDR1 and CDR2 from the germline V gene are SGHTA and FQGNSA. V lost 5 bases, J lost 5 bases, and 12 bases lay in between. CDR3 in DNA: TGTGCCAGCAGCCTAGACAGATGGTATGGCTACACCTTC. Encoded protein: CASSLDRWYGYTF.

V gene TRBV7-9 combines with J gene TRBJ1-4, with 8 nucleotides matching TRBD1. CDR3 size: 15 residues. CDR1 and CDR2 from the germline V gene are SEHNR and FQNEAQ (reference sequence). The J segment lost 5 bases and the V segment lost 8 bases, leaving 10 bases of the junction unmatched. CDR3 amino acids: CASPSGRGRNEKLFF. In DNA, the CDR3 is TGTGCCAGCCCCTCGGGCAGGGGGCGAAATGAAAAACTGTTTTTT.

At least ten counts were recorded for this clonotype. This sequence joins TRBV7-9 and TRBJ2-2; D may be TRBD1 (6 bases). V lost 5 bases to trimming and J lost 4 bases, with 11 bases between them. The CDR3 runs to 14 residues. The germline V gene has CDR1 SEHNR and CDR2 FQNEAQ (reference sequence). CDR3 nucleotide sequence: TGTGCCAGCAGCCCCGGGACACGCACCGGGGAGCTGTTTTTT. The encoded protein is CASSPGTRTGELFF.

This clonotype was observed at least ten times. The chain carries TRBV5-1 and TRBJ1-3; D is uncertain. Germline V gives CDR1 SGHRS, CDR2 YFSETQ. V shed 0 bases and J shed 1 base, with 8 bases lying between them. The CDR3 covers 15 residues. The CDR3 region has the DNA TGCGCCAGCAGCTTGGAGGGTTTATCTGGAAACACCATATATTTT. Translation gives CASSLEGLSGNTIYF.

This clonotype was counted ten times or more. This rearrangement joins TRBV12-3 or TRBV12-4 to TRBJ2-3; 10 bases map to TRBD2. CDR3 length equals 14 residues. Trimming cost V 4 bases and J 5 bases; bases outside gene matches: 3. As DNA, the CDR3 is TGTGCCAGCAGTTCTAGCGGGGGAATAGATACGCAGTATTTT. Its protein is CASSSSGGIDTQYF.